The 21 T cell receptor beta chains below all came from one sample that was sequenced in a study of T cell changes during pregnancy in multiple sclerosis. Sequencing was performed with immunoSEQ multiplex PCR; in TCRdb, only in-frame clones are kept and a portion is missing. The repertoire holds 20,000 to 25,000 clones, with less than 95% as singletons. Sequenced material: CD4+ T cells from peripheral blood mononuclear cells, taken in the third trimester of pregnancy. The source is a female donor with multiple sclerosis, enrolled in a pregnancy study.

The J gene is TRBJ1-3, the V gene TRBV2; TRBD1 is a possible D gene (6 bases). The germline V gene encodes CDR1 SNHLY and CDR2 FYNNEI. V was cut by 4 bases and J by 3 bases, with 10 bases left in between. The CDR3 has 14 amino acids. The CDR3 loop is CASSGRGSGNTIYF. The CDR3 nucleotides are TGTGCCAGCAGTGGCAGGGGTAGTGGAAACACCATATATTTT.

This chain uses TRBV28 with TRBJ2-3; 10 bases fit TRBD2. Germline-derived CDR1 and CDR2 are MDHEN and SYDVKM. The CDR3 is 15 residues long. J lost 2 bases, V lost 5 bases, and 4 bases had no gene match. DNA for the CDR3: TGTGCCAGCAGTCCCAGCGGGGGGGCCACAGATACGCAGTATTTT. Its protein product is CASSPSGGATDTQYF.

The chain carries TRBV5-4 and TRBJ2-5, with TRBD1 identical over 8 bases. The CDR3 length is 14 residues. With 1 base clipped from V and 5 bases from J, the junction kept 4 bases outside the gene matches. Germline CDR1 reads SGHNT; CDR2 reads YYREEE (reference sequence). Here the CDR3 DNA reads TGTGCCAGCAGCTTGCAGGGGGCCAGGGAGACCCAGTACTTC. Its protein product is CASSLQGARETQYF.

This clone is a singleton in its sample. V is TRBV5-1 and J is TRBJ2-5, with a tentative D call TRBD1 (7 bases). V was clipped by 4 bases and J by 2 bases, with 15 bases between them. The CDR3 totals 15 residues. The germline V gene encodes CDR1 SGHRS and CDR2 YFSETQ. The chain's CDR3 is CASSRSGGGQETQYF. CDR3 coding DNA: TGCGCCAGCAGCCGATCAGGGGGAGGTCAAGAGACCCAGTACTTC. The variable domain in full, with the rest retrieved from reference TRBV5-1 and TRBJ2-5, is KAGVTQTPRYLIKTRGQQVTLSCSPISGHRSVSWYQQTPGQGLQFLFEYFSETQRNKGNFPGRFSGRQFSNSRSEMNVSTLELGDSALYLCASSRSGGGQETQYFGPGTRLLVL.

This sequence joins TRBV9 and TRBJ1-1; D is possibly TRBD1 (5 bases). The CDR3 runs 14 residues. The V and J ends lost 3 bases and 3 bases respectively, with 12 bases between them. Germline CDR1 reads SGDLS; CDR2 reads YYNGEE. The CDR3 sequence: CASSADSTYTEAFF. CDR3 DNA sequence: TGTGCCAGCAGCGCTGACAGCACTTACACTGAAGCTTTCTTT.

V usage is TRBV27 and J usage is TRBJ1-6; TRBD1 is a possible D gene (5 bases). With 6 bases removed from V and 9 bases from J, the gap between germline ends came to 15 bases. The CDR3 loop spans 14 amino acids. The germline V gene encodes CDR1 MNHEY and CDR2 SMNVEV (reference sequence). CDR3 sequence reads: CASSPGVGGSPLHF. CDR3 nucleotides: TGTGCCAGCAGCCCGGGGGTGGGAGGTTCACCCCTCCACTTT.

The chain employs TRBV18 and TRBJ1-2; 10 nucleotides align to TRBD1. V shed 3 bases and J 6 bases; nucleotides not matched to a gene: 13. The CDR3 runs 17 residues. Germline assignment: CDR1 KGHSH and CDR2 LQKENI. The CDR3 region has the DNA TGTGCCAGCTCACCGATCCCTTCGACAGGGGGCGATGATGGCTACACCTTC. This sequence encodes CASSPIPSTGGDDGYTF. Supplemented by reference TRBV18 and TRBJ1-2, the full variable domain reads NAGVMQNPRHLVRRRGQEARLRCSPMKGHSHVYWYRQLPEEGLKFMVYLQKENIIDESGMPKERFSAEFPKEGPSILRIQQVVRGDSAAYFCASSPIPSTGGDDGYTFGSGTRLTVV.

CDR3 in DNA: TGTGCCAGCAGCCGGCAAGGACAGACTGAAGCTTTCTTT. Protein: CASSRQGQTEAFF. The chain combines TRBV28 with TRBJ1-1, with D possibly being TRBD1 (6 bases). The CDR3 spans 13 residues. V was cut by 6 bases and J by 5 bases, with 13 bases left in between. Per germline, CDR1 MDHEN and CDR2 SYDVKM. The full variable domain, completed using reference TRBV28 and TRBJ1-1, is DVKVTQSSRYLVKRTGEKVFLECVQDMDHENMFWYRQDPGLGLRLIYFSYDVKMKEKGDIPEGYSVSREKKERFSLILESASTNQTSMYLCASSRQGQTEAFFGQGTRLTVV.

V and J are TRBV19 and TRBJ1-2, with D tentatively TRBD1 (5 bases). CDR3 length: 13 amino acids. Germline values: CDR1 LNHDA, CDR2 SQIVND (reference sequence). Trimming shortened V by 4 bases and J by 0 bases, and 6 bases separated the two germline ends. CDR3 DNA: TGTGCCAGTAGTACCAGGGCTAACTATGGCTACACCTTC. The encoded protein is CASSTRANYGYTF.

The chain carries TRBV5-4 and TRBJ1-3, with TRBD1 as a possible D gene (6 bases). V shed 4 bases and J shed 0 bases, with 11 bases lying between them. CDR1 and CDR2 from the germline V gene are SGHNT and YYREEE (reference sequence). The CDR3 extends over 15 amino acids. The CDR3 region is CASSATGNSGNTIYF. In DNA form, the CDR3 reads TGTGCCAGCAGCGCAACAGGGAACTCTGGAAACACCATATATTTT.

The rearrangement links TRBV7-3 to TRBJ1-2, with 8 bases aligning to TRBD1. Germline V lookup: CDR1 SGHTA, CDR2 FQGTGA. Losses at the gene ends were 0 bases for V and 6 bases for J; bases not matched to a gene: 6. There are 15 residues in the CDR3. DNA for the CDR3: TGTGCCAGCAGCTTAACTCCGGGACAGGTGCATGGCTACACCTTC. This translates into CASSLTPGQVHGYTF.

The J gene is TRBJ1-4, the V gene TRBV5-5; the D gene is possibly TRBD1 (5 bases). The CDR3 length is 14 residues. CDR1 is SGHKS, CDR2 YYEKEE, per germline (reference sequence). V lost 4 bases to trimming and J lost 2 bases, with 9 bases between them. The CDR3 sequence is CASSPRQTNEKLFF. CDR3 coding DNA: TGTGCCAGCAGCCCACGACAGACTAATGAAAAACTGTTTTTT.

This clone was observed once. The chain recombines TRBV7-9 with TRBJ2-1; 11 positions match TRBD2. With V trimmed by 4 bases and J by 7 bases, 9 bases remained unmatched. CDR1 and CDR2 (germline): SEHNR, FQNEAQ (reference sequence). The CDR3 spans 16 residues. CDR3 bases: TGTGCCAGCAGCTCACCAACTAGCGGGGGTTTAAATGAGCAGTTCTTC. Translated, it gives CASSSPTSGGLNEQFF.

The rearrangement uses TRBV11-2 and TRBJ2-7; D gene uncertain. CDR1 is SGHAT, CDR2 FQNNGV, per germline. Trimming took off 0 bases at V and 1 base at J, with 7 bases between the two ends. CDR3 length: 14 residues. The CDR3 sequence: CASSLESVSYEQYF. The CDR3 bases are TGTGCCAGCAGCTTAGAGTCCGTATCCTACGAGCAGTACTTC.

The chain uses TRBV2 and TRBJ1-1, with D tentatively TRBD1 (5 bases). The germline CDR1 and CDR2 sequences are SNHLY and FYNNEI. Trimming removed 8 bases from V and 3 bases from J, with 16 bases in between. The CDR3 runs 14 residues. DNA of the CDR3: TGTGCCAGCCAAGGGGTCAGCTTAGACACTGAAGCTTTCTTT. This encodes CASQGVSLDTEAFF.

This chain joins TRBV11-2 and TRBJ2-2, with a weak D call TRBD1 (6 bases). The CDR3 extends over 14 amino acids. Germline CDR1 and CDR2: SGHAT and FQNNGV. V lost 5 bases, J lost 7 bases, and 14 bases lay in between. The CDR3 protein is CASSQQGAGGELFF. The CDR3 DNA reads TGTGCCAGCAGCCAACAGGGCGCGGGCGGGGAGCTGTTTTTT. Supplemented by reference TRBV11-2 and TRBJ2-2, the full variable domain reads EAGVAQSPRYKIIEKRQSVAFWCNPISGHATLYWYQQILGQGPKLLIQFQNNGVVDDSQLPKDRFSAERLKGVDSTLKIQPAKLEDSAVYLCASSQQGAGGELFFGEGSRLTVL.

The rearrangement links TRBV5-1 to TRBJ2-1; D is perhaps TRBD2 (6 bases). Per the germline V gene, CDR1 is SGHRS and CDR2 is YFSETQ. The CDR3 length is 15 residues. Trimming took 4 bases from V and 8 from J, leaving 19 bases between them. CDR3 coding DNA: TGCGCCAGCAGCCTCCTAGGAGGGCCGGGCGATGAGCAGTTCTTC. This encodes CASSLLGGPGDEQFF.

The count of this clone is one. This chain connects TRBV6-6 to TRBJ2-5; D is uncertain. V shed 6 bases and J shed 5 bases, with 10 bases lying between them. In germline, CDR1 is MNHNY, CDR2 SVGAGI (reference sequence). The CDR3 length is 12 residues. In nucleotides, the CDR3 is TGTGCCAGCAGCCCGAGAGTGGAGACCCAGTACTTC. This translates into CASSPRVETQYF.

The chain uses TRBV6-5 and TRBJ2-1; TRBD2 matches at 12 bases. V lost 2 bases to trimming and J lost 7 bases; unmatched junction nucleotides: 3. This CDR3 comprises 15 residues. Germline assignment: CDR1 MNHEY and CDR2 SVGAGI. In DNA form, the CDR3 reads TGTGCCAGCAGTTACGGACTAGCGGGGTCAAATGAGCAGTTCTTC. Translating it yields CASSYGLAGSNEQFF.

This clone was recorded a few times. The chain combines TRBV28 with TRBJ1-5, with a tentative D call TRBD1 (6 bases). Trimming shortened V by 2 bases and J by 9 bases, and 14 bases separated the two germline ends. The CDR3 length is 14 residues. Germline CDR1 reads MDHEN; CDR2 reads SYDVKM. DNA of the CDR3: TGTGCCAGCAGTTTACAGGGGCACGAGACGCCCCAGCATTTT. Translated: CASSLQGHETPQHF.

The chain employs TRBV5-4 and TRBJ2-7; possibly TRBD2 for D (6 bases). In germline, CDR1 is SGHNT, CDR2 YYREEE (reference sequence). This CDR3 comprises 16 residues. Trimming shortened V by 3 bases and J by 1 base, and 17 bases separated the two germline ends. The CDR3 protein is CASSSPPGEKSYEQYF. In DNA, the CDR3 is TGTGCCAGCAGCTCTCCTCCGGGGGAGAAGTCCTACGAGCAGTACTTC.